Shown below are 20 T cell receptor beta chains from a single sample sequenced in a study of T cell responses to AZD1222 COVID-19 vaccine. Sequencing was performed with immunoSEQ multiplex PCR; in TCRdb, only in-frame clones are kept and a portion is missing. The sample contains 85,000 to 120,000 clones, 80% to 95% of which appear only once. Source: peripheral blood, taken 28 days after the second AZD1222 dose. These receptor sequences come from an adult who received the AZD1222 COVID-19 vaccine.

This clone was observed a few times. The chain links TRBV5-1 to TRBJ1-5; TRBD1 might be the D (6 bases). Trimming removed 0 bases from V and 4 bases from J, with 11 bases in between. Germline assignment: CDR1 SGHRS and CDR2 YFSETQ. This CDR3 has 15 amino acids. The chain's CDR3 is CASSLGDQGNQPQHF. The CDR3 nucleotides are TGCGCCAGCAGCTTGGGGGATCAGGGGAATCAGCCCCAGCATTTT.

This chain links TRBV19 with TRBJ2-1; D unresolved. From germline, CDR1 is LNHDA and CDR2 SQIVND (reference sequence). This CDR3 is built from 15 residues. Trimming removed 5 bases at V and 2 bases at J, with 13 bases between. The CDR3 nucleotides read TGTGCCAGTAGTGTCTTCCCGCTCCCCTACAATGAGCAGTTCTTC. Translating it yields CASSVFPLPYNEQFF. Based on the CDR3 plus reference TRBV19 and TRBJ2-1, the full variable domain is DGGITQSPKYLFRKEGQNVTLSCEQNLNHDAMYWYRQDPGQGLRLIYYSQIVNDFQKGDIAEGYSVSREKKESFPLTVTSAQKNPTAFYLCASSVFPLPYNEQFFGPGTRLTVL.

V and J are TRBV4-2 and TRBJ2-7; D gene unclear. The CDR3 is 16 residues long. The germline V gene encodes CDR1 LGHNA and CDR2 YNFKEQ. V was clipped by 0 bases and J by 5 bases, with 17 bases between them. CDR3 coding DNA: TGTGCCAGCAGCCAAGATCCCGGTACAAGGTTCCACGAGCAGTACTTC. Its translation: CASSQDPGTRFHEQYF.

The chain carries TRBV9 and TRBJ2-3, with 9 nucleotides matching TRBD2. This CDR3 has 16 residues. CDR1 is SGDLS and CDR2 is YYNGEE in the germline V gene. Trimming took 0 bases from V and 4 from J; bases not matched to a gene: 6. The DNA for the CDR3 is TGTGCCAGCAGCGTAGCGGCGGGGGGGCAGGCAGATACGCAGTATTTT. It yields the protein CASSVAAGGQADTQYF.

The chain is built from TRBV6-5 and TRBJ1-5, with D maybe TRBD1 (5 bases). The germline V gene encodes CDR1 MNHEY and CDR2 SVGAGI. The CDR3 extends over 14 amino acids. Trimming shortened V by 10 bases and J by 0 bases, and 13 bases separated the two germline ends. The CDR3 sequence: CATEEGYSNQPQHF. The CDR3 DNA is TGTGCCACTGAGGAGGGGTATAGCAATCAGCCCCAGCATTTT.

This clone was recorded a few times. The V gene is TRBV5-4, the J gene TRBJ2-3; 8 bases match TRBD1. The CDR3 consists of 14 residues. The J segment lost 6 bases and the V segment lost 5 bases, leaving 8 bases of the junction unmatched. CDR1 and CDR2 from the germline V gene are SGHNT and YYREEE (reference sequence). In DNA, the CDR3 is TGTGCCAGCAGGCCCGGGACAGGAGGGGATACGCAGTATTTT. This gives the protein CASRPGTGGDTQYF. Drawing the rest from reference TRBV5-4 and TRBJ2-3, the complete variable domain is ETGVTQSPTHLIKTRGQQVTLRCSSQSGHNTVSWYQQALGQGPQFIFQYYREEENGRGNFPPRFSGLQFPNYSSELNVNALELDDSALYLCASRPGTGGDTQYFGPGTRLTVL.

The chain couples TRBV6-5 to TRBJ1-4; D ambiguous. Germline assignment: CDR1 MNHEY and CDR2 SVGAGI. The CDR3 has 10 amino acids. V was shortened by 7 bases and J by 12 bases, with 9 bases between the two germline ends. The CDR3 sequence: CASMDVQLFF. CDR3 DNA: TGTGCCAGCATGGACGTTCAACTGTTTTTT.

The V call is TRBV6-5, the J call TRBJ1-6; D remains unclear. The CDR3 has 13 residues. Between the trimmed V and J ends, which lost 8 bases and 4 bases, there was a span of 9 bases. Per germline, CDR1 MNHEY and CDR2 SVGAGI. The CDR3 bases are TGTGCCAGCCAGGACCCATATAATTCACCCCTCCACTTT. It specifies CASQDPYNSPLHF.

The CDR3 loop reads CASSISVVGNQPQHF. Written as DNA, the CDR3 is TGTGCCAGTAGTATTAGCGTGGTAGGCAATCAGCCCCAGCATTTT. This rearrangement joins TRBV19 to TRBJ1-5; D is undetermined. This CDR3 spans 15 amino acids. V dropped 3 bases and J dropped 2 bases, with 11 bases sitting between them. Germline loops: CDR1 LNHDA, CDR2 SQIVND (reference sequence).

The V and J genes are TRBV3-1 (or the pseudogene TRBV3-2) and TRBJ2-5, with TRBD2 identical over 7 bases. J gave up 0 bases and V 4 bases, and 8 bases lay outside the gene matches. CDR1 is LGHDT, CDR2 YNNKEL, per germline (reference sequence). CDR3 length equals 16 residues. The CDR3 region is CASSRPIGTNQETQYF. As DNA, the CDR3 is TGTGCCAGCAGCCGCCCCATTGGGACTAACCAAGAGACCCAGTACTTC.

The gene calls are TRBV19 and TRBJ2-6, with 10 bases fitting TRBD1. Trimming removed 3 bases from V and 2 bases from J; junction bases left unmatched: 4. The CDR3 sequence is 17 residues long. Germline V gene sequence: CDR1 LNHDA, CDR2 SQIVND (reference sequence). The CDR3 DNA reads TGTGCCAGTAGTATTGGACAGGGGGATACTGGGGCCAACGTCCTGACTTTC. As protein: CASSIGQGDTGANVLTF.

The chain combines TRBV18 with TRBJ1-3, with D unresolved. The germline V gene has CDR1 KGHSH and CDR2 LQKENI. Between the trimmed V and J ends, which lost 3 bases and 0 bases, there was a span of 3 bases. This CDR3 is built from 13 residues. The CDR3 nucleotides are TGTGCCAGCTCACCGGACTCTGGAAACACCATATATTTT. Translated: CASSPDSGNTIYF.

The chain combines TRBV20-1 with TRBJ1-4; D perhaps matches TRBD1 (5 bases). Trimming shortened V by 3 bases and J by 4 bases, and 9 bases separated the two germline ends. Germline CDR1 is DFQATT and CDR2 is SNEGSKA (reference sequence). The CDR3 has 13 amino acids. The CDR3, as DNA: TGCAGTGCTAGTCGGGGGGTTAATGAAAAACTGTTTTTT. Its protein product is CSASRGVNEKLFF.

This clone has just one count. V gene TRBV5-6 combines with J gene TRBJ1-4; D is perhaps TRBD1 (6 bases). There are 17 residues in the CDR3. CDR1 is SGHDT and CDR2 is YYEEEE in the germline V gene. Deletions cut 3 bases from V and 4 bases from J, with 19 bases between. CDR3 region: CASSSPVRRGGNEKLFF. CDR3 bases: TGTGCCAGCAGCTCCCCCGTTAGAAGGGGGGGTAATGAAAAACTGTTTTTT.

This chain uses TRBV29-1 with TRBJ1-1; D remains unclear. The ends were cut back, 3 bases at V and 3 bases at J, with 8 bases in the middle. The CDR3 consists of 12 residues. The germline gives CDR1 SQVTM, CDR2 ANQGSEA. The CDR3 nucleotides are TGCAGCGTTGATAGATGGGACACTGAAGCTTTCTTT. Its protein is CSVDRWDTEAFF.

The chain couples TRBV5-5 to TRBJ1-5, with D tentatively TRBD1 (5 bases). This CDR3 region has 17 residues. V was shortened by 4 bases and J by 1 base, with 18 bases between the two germline ends. Germline V CDR1 and CDR2: SGHKS, YYEKEE (reference sequence). CDR3 DNA sequence: TGTGCCAGCAGCCCTAACGACGGGACGGGGAGCAATCAGCCCCAGCATTTT. Its translation: CASSPNDGTGSNQPQHF.

This clone came up a few times. The gene calls are TRBV5-6 and TRBJ2-7; no firm D call. The CDR3 is 12 amino acids. Trimming left V 2 bases short and J 6 bases short, with 9 bases between. Germline loops: CDR1 SGHDT, CDR2 YYEEEE. In nucleotides, the CDR3 is TGTGCCAGCAGCTTTTGGCTGGCCGAGCAGTACTTC. It specifies CASSFWLAEQYF.

This clone showed up just once. V usage is TRBV6-5 and J usage is TRBJ1-3; D not resolved. Germline CDR1 reads MNHEY; CDR2 reads SVGAGI. This CDR3 contains 15 residues. CDR3 DNA sequence: TGTTCAAACGAAGGGAGGGCGAGCTCTGGAAACACCATATATTTT. Encoded protein: CSNEGRASSGNTIYF.

The genes are TRBV3-1 (or the pseudogene TRBV3-2) and TRBJ1-1, with 7 bases that match TRBD1. Germline CDR1 and CDR2: LGHDT and YNNKEL (reference sequence). V gave up 6 bases and J gave up 1 base; unmatched junction bases: 5. The CDR3 spans 14 residues. The CDR3 coding sequence is TGTGCCAGCAGACCCGGGACAGAGAACACTGAAGCTTTCTTT. The encoded protein is CASRPGTENTEAFF.

The gene calls are TRBV6-5 and TRBJ1-5; tentative D call: TRBD1 (6 bases). Germline V lookup: CDR1 MNHEY, CDR2 SVGAGI. V shed 6 bases and J shed 15 bases, with 18 bases lying between them. The CDR3 is made up of 12 amino acids. Written as DNA, the CDR3 is TGTGCCAGCAGAATAGGGGGGCAGGCCGGGCATTTT. It is translated as CASRIGGQAGHF.